Shown below are 28 T cell receptor beta chains from a single sample sequenced in a study of T-cell memory formation after mild COVID-19 (dated by TCRdb to 2020 to 2023). Libraries were prepared through 5' RACE. Sequencing was performed on an Illumina NovaSeq 6000. Through fastp at Q25 and MiXCR, TCRdb rebuilt clones from the public reads, retaining in-frame beta chains. Every CDR3 protein is listed once, alongside the most common genes and DNA of its rows. The sample data list roughly 310,000 distinct CDR3 sequences, and about 16% of these were observed just once. The top ten hold 20% to 25% of the sample. Sequencing used PBMCs or a T cell subset sorted from them (not recorded which). The receptors originated from a man aged 18 to 30 who had mild COVID-19 (a few samples of this study predate the infection). The sample titles of this study are shuffled in the database, so cell type and time point are left out; the donor was told from shared clones.

This clonotype has more than one count but fewer than ten. V usage is TRBV12-5 and J usage is TRBJ1-5; TRBD1 might be the D (5 bases). The ends were cut back, 1 base at V and 5 bases at J, with 9 bases in the middle. This CDR3 has 14 amino acids. Germline V gene sequence: CDR1 LGHNT, CDR2 FRNRAP. The CDR3 here is CASGLAWGDQPQHF. CDR3 nucleotide sequence: TGTGCTAGTGGTTTGGCTTGGGGGGATCAGCCCCAGCATTTT. Full variable domain (remainder filled in from reference TRBV12-5 and TRBJ1-5): DARVTQTPRHKVTEMGQEVTMRCQPILGHNTVFWYRQTMMQGLELLAYFRNRAPLDDSGMPKDRFSAEMPDATLATLKIQPSEPRDSAVYFCASGLAWGDQPQHFGDGTRLSIL.

This clonotype was counted between two and nine times. The rearrangement uses TRBV6-4 and TRBJ1-2, with D unclear. This CDR3 is 12 amino acids long. V lost 5 bases and J 4 bases, leaving 8 bases between the germline ends. Germline values: CDR1 MRHNA, CDR2 SNTAGT. The CDR3 loop reads CASSQHGYGYTF. The DNA for the CDR3 is TGTGCCAGCAGTCAACATGGCTATGGCTACACCTTC.

This clonotype has more than one count but fewer than ten. V usage is TRBV19 and J usage is TRBJ2-6; 7 positions agree with TRBD1. The CDR3 totals 17 residues. J was trimmed by 1 base and V by 6 bases; bases with no gene match: 9. Germline CDR1 LNHDA, CDR2 SQIVND (reference sequence). Here the CDR3 reads CASRWGQSASGANVLTF. For the CDR3, the DNA is TGTGCCAGTAGATGGGGACAGTCCGCTTCTGGGGCCAACGTCCTGACTTTC. Drawing the rest from reference TRBV19 and TRBJ2-6, the complete variable domain is DGGITQSPKYLFRKEGQNVTLSCEQNLNHDAMYWYRQDPGQGLRLIYYSQIVNDFQKGDIAEGYSVSREKKESFPLTVTSAQKNPTAFYLCASRWGQSASGANVLTFGAGSRLTVL.

Ten or more counts support this clonotype. The chain has TRBV5-1 and TRBJ2-4, with 7 nucleotides matching TRBD1. Looked up from germline, CDR1 is SGHRS and CDR2 is YFSETQ. J lost 5 bases, V lost 0 bases, and 5 bases had no gene match. CDR3 length: 15 amino acids. The CDR3 region is CASSLGRTGQNIQYF. For the CDR3, the DNA is TGCGCCAGCAGCTTGGGACGGACAGGCCAAAACATTCAGTACTTC.

The chain links TRBV21-1 to TRBJ2-3. TRBV21-1 is termed a pseudogene. The CDR3 runs 15 residues. The CDR3 DNA is TGTGCCAGCAGCATAGGAGACACCAGCACAGATACGCAGTATTTT. It yields the protein CASSIGDTSTDTQYF.

This clonotype was seen only a few times. The V and J genes are TRBV4-3 and TRBJ2-3; 12 nucleotides line up with TRBD2. In germline, CDR1 is LGHNA, CDR2 YSLEER. V trimming: 0 bases; J trimming: 9 bases; junction bases outside the gene matches: 10. This CDR3 has 17 residues. The CDR3: CASSQDPGLAGRDTQYF. As DNA, the CDR3 is TGCGCCAGCAGCCAAGACCCAGGACTAGCGGGGAGGGACACGCAGTATTTT.

The V gene is TRBV4-1, the J gene TRBJ2-2; the D is unclear. This CDR3 has 15 residues. V was pared by 0 bases and J by 6 bases, with 11 bases between. Germline CDR1 reads MGHRA; CDR2 reads YSYEKL. In DNA form, the CDR3 reads TGCGCCAGCAGCCAAGAAGTTTGGGGTTCCGGGGAGCTGTTTTTT. It yields the protein CASSQEVWGSGELFF.

This clonotype was detected ten times or more. V gene TRBV7-2 combines with J gene TRBJ2-3; 10 bases match TRBD2. The CDR3 runs 16 residues. Germline V gene lookup returns CDR1 SGHTA and CDR2 FQGNSA. Trimming at V came to 1 base and at J to 2 bases, leaving 3 bases not matched to a gene. CDR3 sequence: CASSLGSGGVTDTQYF. The CDR3 bases are TGTGCCAGCAGCTTAGGAAGCGGGGGGGTCACAGATACGCAGTATTTT.

This clonotype was seen a few times. The genes are TRBV29-1 and TRBJ2-3; D not certain. Germline V lookup: CDR1 SQVTM, CDR2 ANQGSEA. The ends were cut back, 6 bases at V and 2 bases at J, with 9 bases in the middle. The CDR3 covers 12 residues. In nucleotides, the CDR3 is TGCAGCGTGGTCTCTTTCACAGATACGCAGTATTTT. Protein sequence: CSVVSFTDTQYF.

This clonotype was recorded a few times. V usage is TRBV6-2 or TRBV6-3 and J usage is TRBJ2-7; the D call may be TRBD1 or TRBD2 (6 bases each). From germline, CDR1 is MNHEY and CDR2 SVGEGT. CDR3 length equals 17 residues. V lost 0 bases, J lost 2 bases, and 17 bases lay in between. CDR3 in DNA: TGTGCCAGCAGTTACTCGAGTTATCGGGGGCTCGCCTACGAGCAGTACTTC. This translates into CASSYSSYRGLAYEQYF.

This chain links TRBV5-1 with TRBJ2-2, with a possible D match to TRBD2 (5 bases). Germline V gene data show CDR1 as SGHRS and CDR2 as YFSETQ. The CDR3 loop spans 13 amino acids. V lost 4 bases, J lost 4 bases, and 8 bases lay in between. This CDR3 reads CASSLDFTGELFF. In nucleotides, the CDR3 is TGCGCCAGCAGCCTGGACTTCACCGGGGAGCTGTTTTTT. Based on the CDR3 plus reference TRBV5-1 and TRBJ2-2, the full variable domain is KAGVTQTPRYLIKTRGQQVTLSCSPISGHRSVSWYQQTPGQGLQFLFEYFSETQRNKGNFPGRFSGRQFSNSRSEMNVSTLELGDSALYLCASSLDFTGELFFGEGSRLTVL.

The gene calls are TRBV20-1 and TRBJ1-1; weak D call: TRBD1 (5 bases). Germline lookup yields CDR1 DFQATT and CDR2 SNEGSKA (reference sequence). V dropped 2 bases and J dropped 1 base, with 11 bases sitting between them. The CDR3 spans 14 residues. The CDR3 is CSARWPGGNTEAFF. In DNA, the CDR3 is TGCAGTGCTAGATGGCCCGGGGGGAACACTGAAGCTTTCTTT.

This clonotype was seen more than once but under ten times. The CDR3 protein is CSSRGVSANTEAFF. In DNA, the CDR3 is TGCAGCTCAAGGGGGGTAAGCGCGAACACTGAAGCTTTCTTT. The chain links TRBV29-1 to TRBJ1-1; TRBD1 might be the D (6 bases). Trimming cost V 8 bases and J 1 base, with 17 bases left between them. The CDR3 contains 14 residues. The V gene's germline CDR1 is SQVTM and CDR2 ANQGSEA.

V and J are TRBV12-3 or TRBV12-4 and TRBJ2-1; D is unresolved. V lost 0 bases to trimming and J lost 5 bases, with 8 bases between them. The length of the CDR3 is 14 residues. CDR3 nucleotide sequence: TGTGCCAGCAGTTTAGCGGGCCGTCACAATGAGCAGTTCTTC. Its protein product is CASSLAGRHNEQFF.

V is TRBV24-1 and J is TRBJ1-1, with TRBD1 matching over 9 bases. J was trimmed by 11 bases and V by 0 bases; bases with no gene match: 6. Germline CDR1 KGHDR, CDR2 SFDVKD. CDR3 length: 14 residues. The CDR3 loop reads CATSDLRTGAGAFF. As DNA, the CDR3 is TGTGCCACCAGTGATTTGCGGACAGGGGCTGGGGCTTTCTTT.

The chain recombines TRBV11-2 with TRBJ2-2, with TRBD2 matching over 9 bases. CDR3 length equals 15 residues. Germline V gene sequence: CDR1 SGHAT, CDR2 FQNNGV. Trimming removed 5 bases from V and 5 bases from J; junction bases left unmatched: 6. This chain's CDR3 is CASSTPAGGTGELFF. In DNA form, the CDR3 reads TGTGCCAGCAGCACACCCGCGGGGGGGACCGGGGAGCTGTTTTTT.

This clonotype was observed a single time. The gene calls are TRBV24-1 and TRBJ2-5; D is unclear. Trimming removed 5 bases at V and 4 bases at J, with 13 bases between. CDR1 and CDR2 from the germline V gene are KGHDR and SFDVKD. CDR3 length: 14 residues. CDR3 sequence reads: CATSAVGSTETQYF. CDR3 DNA sequence: TGTGCCACCAGTGCCGTCGGGTCGACAGAGACCCAGTACTTC.

The sample holds many counts of this clonotype. The chain joins TRBV27 to TRBJ2-7; no definite D call. Germline V gene data show CDR1 as MNHEY and CDR2 as SMNVEV (reference sequence). The CDR3 length is 13 residues. Trimming stripped 6 bases from V and 1 base from J, with 10 bases between. The CDR3 bases are TGTGCCAGCAGCCATGGGCCGTCCTACGAGCAGTACTTC. Amino acid sequence: CASSHGPSYEQYF.

This clonotype was counted between two and nine times. The chain couples TRBV6-2 or TRBV6-3 to TRBJ2-7; the D call may be TRBD1 or TRBD2 (5 bases each). Trimming left V 5 bases short and J 4 bases short, with 18 bases between. CDR3 size: 15 residues. Germline assignment: CDR1 MNHEY and CDR2 SVGEGT. The CDR3 DNA sequence: TGTGCCAGCAGTCGCGCCTCTTGGGACGTATACGAGCAGTACGTC. Protein: CASSRASWDVYEQYV.

The chain carries TRBV7-9 and TRBJ2-3; D might be TRBD1 (6 bases). This CDR3 has 16 residues. In germline, CDR1 is SEHNR, CDR2 FQNEAQ (reference sequence). The V and J ends lost 10 bases and 0 bases respectively, with 20 bases between them. CDR3 protein: CATKGQLGLSTDTQYF. The CDR3 nucleotides read TGTGCCACCAAAGGACAGCTCGGACTCAGCACAGATACGCAGTATTTT.

Many counts were recorded for this clonotype. The chain links TRBV7-6 to TRBJ1-1; 7 nucleotides line up with TRBD1. Germline CDR1 reads SGHVS; CDR2 reads FNYEAQ. V was clipped by 5 bases and J by 4 bases; unmatched bases: 10. The CDR3 extends over 15 amino acids. The CDR3 coding sequence is TGTGCCAGCAGCCCCCCCAAGGCAGGGGGCACTGAAGCTTTCTTT. This encodes CASSPPKAGGTEAFF.

This clonotype came up a few times. The V and J genes are TRBV7-3 and TRBJ2-5; D gene unclear. Germline V lookup: CDR1 SGHTA, CDR2 FQGTGA. The germline V and J ends were trimmed by 4 bases and 5 bases, with 17 bases remaining between them. This CDR3 has 15 amino acids. Here the CDR3 DNA reads TGTGCCAGCAGCTGGGGTCCCGGGCGCCAGGAGACCCAGTACTTC. Protein product: CASSWGPGRQETQYF.

This clonotype was found many times. The V call is TRBV9, the J call TRBJ2-3; D gene unclear. CDR1 and CDR2 from the germline V gene are SGDLS and YYNGEE. Trimming left V 4 bases short and J 0 bases short, with 12 bases between. The CDR3 has 15 amino acids. The CDR3 loop is CASSPVVDSTDTQYF. The DNA of the CDR3 is TGTGCCAGCAGCCCTGTAGTGGATAGCACAGATACGCAGTATTTT.

V usage is TRBV4-3 and J usage is TRBJ2-4; D is unresolved. The germline V gene encodes CDR1 LGHNA and CDR2 YSLEER. This CDR3 contains 16 residues. V shed 2 bases and J shed 0 bases, with 11 bases lying between them. The CDR3 coding sequence is TGCGCCAGCAGCCAAAGCTCGGGTCTAGCCAAAAACATTCAGTACTTC. Its translation is CASSQSSGLAKNIQYF.

There are a few counts of this clonotype. The gene calls are TRBV20-1 and TRBJ1-2; D uncertain. With 2 bases removed from V and 4 bases from J, the gap between germline ends came to 11 bases. The CDR3 is 13 residues long. Germline V gene data show CDR1 as DFQATT and CDR2 as SNEGSKA (reference sequence). CDR3: CSARTGRVYGYTF. CDR3 coding DNA: TGCAGTGCTAGAACCGGGAGAGTCTATGGCTACACCTTC.

This clonotype was seen ten or more times. The rearrangement joins TRBV7-2 to TRBJ2-3; 7 bases align to TRBD1. J gave up 4 bases and V 2 bases, and 3 bases lay outside the gene matches. CDR3 size: 14 residues. Germline-derived CDR1 and CDR2 are SGHTA and FQGNSA. The CDR3 DNA reads as TGTGCCAGCAGCTTAAGGGGGCACCCAGATACGCAGTATTTT. Translating it yields CASSLRGHPDTQYF.

The rearrangement links TRBV20-1 to TRBJ2-5; D may be TRBD2 (5 bases). Germline CDR1 and CDR2: DFQATT and SNEGSKA (reference sequence). Deletions cut 4 bases from V and 5 bases from J, with 20 bases between. The CDR3 consists of 15 residues. The CDR3 here is CSATPTRVSFETQYF. The CDR3, as DNA: TGCAGTGCTACACCCACTAGAGTGAGTTTCGAGACCCAGTACTTC.

The sample holds one count of this clonotype. The gene calls are TRBV24-1 and TRBJ2-5; 7 bases line up with TRBD1. Trimming removed 9 bases from V and 1 base from J; junction bases left unmatched: 13. The length of the CDR3 is 16 residues. Per the germline V gene, CDR1 is KGHDR and CDR2 is SFDVKD. The CDR3 nucleotides are TGTGCCACCGCTGCGAGGTTGACAGGGAGCCAAGAGACCCAGTACTTC. This translates into CATAARLTGSQETQYF.